One sample yielded the 20 T cell receptor beta chains listed below, sequenced in a study of T cells after yellow fever vaccination. One entry per CDR3 protein, called by TCRdb with MiXCR from the 5' RACE reads. The sample includes 450,000 to 600,000 distinct CDR3 sequences, roughly a sixth seen only once; the top ten take roughly a sixth. The source was PBMCs, collected around 5 days after the first yellow fever vaccination. The receptor set was obtained from a man aged 18 to 30 who received the YFV17D yellow fever vaccine.

This chain connects TRBV7-2 to TRBJ1-3; D remains unclear. V was shortened by 1 base and J by 4 bases, with 11 bases between the two germline ends. This CDR3 is built from 15 residues. Germline V CDR1 and CDR2: SGHTA, FQGNSA. The CDR3 sequence: CASSLVSGSGNTIYF. CDR3 DNA sequence: TGTGCCAGCAGCTTAGTATCCGGCTCGGGAAACACCATATATTTT.

This sequence joins TRBV7-8 and TRBJ1-6; no firm D call. The CDR3 contains 15 residues. Trimming removed 5 bases from V and 7 bases from J, with 15 bases in between. In germline, CDR1 is SGHVS, CDR2 FQNEAQ. The CDR3 sequence is CASSPGLPENSPLHF. CDR3 DNA sequence: TGTGCCAGCAGCCCCGGACTGCCGGAAAATTCACCCCTCCACTTT. The full variable domain, rest sourced from reference TRBV7-8 and TRBJ1-6, is GAGVSQSPRYKVAKRGQDVALRCDPISGHVSLFWYQQALGQGPEFLTYFQNEAQLDKSGLPSDRFFAERPEGSVSTLKIQRTQQEDSAVYLCASSPGLPENSPLHFGNGTRLTVT.

This clonotype came up a few times. This sequence joins TRBV4-1 and TRBJ2-3; D might be TRBD1 (7 bases). The germline gives CDR1 MGHRA, CDR2 YSYEKL. The CDR3 runs to 15 residues. Trimming pared 4 bases from V and 5 bases from J, leaving 16 bases between. CDR3 protein: CASSLGGQGGDTQYF. CDR3 bases: TGCGCCAGCAGCCTGGGCGGGCAGGGGGGAGATACGCAGTATTTT.

The table lists this clonotype with a few counts. The chain carries TRBV6-5 and TRBJ1-3; D is undetermined. V lost 0 bases and J lost 4, with 4 bases in between. This CDR3 spans 13 amino acids. Germline V CDR1 and CDR2: MNHEY, SVGAGI. In DNA form, the CDR3 reads TGTGCCAGCAGTTACTCAGCGGGAAACACCATATATTTT. It encodes CASSYSAGNTIYF.

V is TRBV3-1 and J is TRBJ2-5, with D uncertain. The CDR3 is 12 residues long. From germline, CDR1 is LGHDT and CDR2 YNNKEL (reference sequence). The V and J ends lost 0 bases and 7 bases respectively, with 6 bases between them. CDR3 in DNA: TGTGCCAGCAGCCAAGATTTCAGGACCCAGTACTTC. Translated: CASSQDFRTQYF.

The chain joins TRBV4-1 to TRBJ2-6; D remains unclear. Per germline, CDR1 MGHRA and CDR2 YSYEKL. There are 17 residues in the CDR3. V dropped 0 bases and J dropped 0 bases, with 9 bases sitting between them. CDR3 in DNA: TGCGCCAGCAGCCAAGAATCCCGGTCCTCTGGGGCCAACGTCCTGACTTTC. Residues: CASSQESRSSGANVLTF.

The V and J genes are TRBV30 and TRBJ2-6; D is perhaps TRBD2 (6 bases). Trimming left V 4 bases short and J 2 bases short, with 15 bases between. The CDR3 runs 16 residues. Germline CDR1 reads GTSNPN; CDR2 reads SVGIG (reference sequence). The CDR3, as DNA: TGTGCCTGGATATATTTCGGGGGAACTGGGGCCAACGTCCTGACTTTC. Encoded protein: CAWIYFGGTGANVLTF.

This clonotype was picked up a small number of times. The chain recombines TRBV4-3 with TRBJ2-7, with D possibly being TRBD1 (5 bases). Germline CDR1 LGHNA, CDR2 YSLEER. Trimming removed 0 bases from V and 2 bases from J, with 11 bases in between. The CDR3 runs to 15 residues. The CDR3 DNA is TGCGCCAGCAGCCAAGACGCCCTGACAGCCTACGAGCAGTACTTC. Amino acid sequence: CASSQDALTAYEQYF.

This chain links TRBV4-1 with TRBJ2-3; 16 nucleotides agree with TRBD2. V shed 5 bases and J 0 bases; nucleotides not matched to a gene: 8. The CDR3 contains 19 residues. Germline V gene data show CDR1 as MGHRA and CDR2 as YSYEKL. CDR3 coding DNA: TGCGCCAGCAGCGGAGGGGGACTAGCGGGGGGGCTTAGCACAGATACGCAGTATTTT. Its protein product is CASSGGGLAGGLSTDTQYF.

This clonotype was observed many times. The chain couples TRBV10-3 to TRBJ2-2; no definite D call. The germline V gene has CDR1 ENHRY and CDR2 SYGVKD. This CDR3 spans 14 amino acids. The V and J ends lost 6 bases and 2 bases respectively, with 10 bases between them. CDR3 residues: CAISASVNTGELFF. The CDR3 DNA follows: TGTGCCATCAGCGCGTCGGTTAACACCGGGGAGCTGTTTTTT.

This clonotype was observed a handful of times. The V and J genes are TRBV6-2 or TRBV6-3 and TRBJ1-1; 11 positions match TRBD1. V lost 6 bases, J lost 5 bases, and 5 bases stayed unmatched. Germline CDR1 MNHEY, CDR2 SVGEGT. The CDR3 totals 14 residues. For the CDR3, the DNA is TGTGCCAGCAGACTAGGGACAGGGGGGACTGAAGCTTTCTTT. It codes for CASRLGTGGTEAFF.

This clonotype was picked up a small number of times. V usage is TRBV18 and J usage is TRBJ1-2, with no clear D. V was cut by 2 bases and J by 5 bases, with 12 bases left in between. CDR1 is KGHSH and CDR2 is LQKENI in the germline V gene. This CDR3 has 14 residues. CDR3: CASSPGSGSYGYTF. The CDR3 DNA sequence: TGTGCCAGCTCACCAGGATCAGGCTCGTATGGCTACACCTTC.

In its sample, this clonotype was seen a few times. The V gene is TRBV5-4, the J gene TRBJ2-7; D not resolved. Germline V CDR1 and CDR2: SGHNT, YYREEE (reference sequence). V was shortened by 0 bases and J by 2 bases, with 9 bases between the two germline ends. The CDR3 spans 14 residues. The CDR3 bases are TGTGCCAGCAGCTTGGGGGGAACGACCTACGAGCAGTACTTC. It codes for CASSLGGTTYEQYF.

V gene TRBV28 combines with J gene TRBJ2-7, with 10 bases fitting TRBD1. V was pared by 5 bases and J by 4 bases, with 5 bases of the junction left unmatched. This CDR3 comprises 14 residues. The germline V gene has CDR1 MDHEN and CDR2 SYDVKM. The CDR3 region is CASSPQDRGYEQYV. The CDR3 DNA reads TGTGCCAGCAGTCCCCAGGACAGGGGGTACGAGCAGTACGTC.

This clonotype occurred many times. The chain recombines TRBV29-1 with TRBJ2-1; TRBD1 is a possible D gene (5 bases). Trimming stripped 3 bases from V and 5 bases from J, with 11 bases between. The CDR3 runs 13 residues. The V gene's germline CDR1 is SQVTM and CDR2 ANQGSEA. The CDR3 DNA follows: TGCAGCGTTGACCGTACGACAGACAATGAGCAGTTCTTC. Its protein is CSVDRTTDNEQFF.

The rearrangement joins TRBV6-5 to TRBJ1-5; D is uncertain. Germline V lookup: CDR1 MNHEY, CDR2 SVGAGI. V gave up 2 bases and J gave up 6 bases, with 5 bases separating them. The CDR3 is 12 residues long. The CDR3 DNA is TGTGCCAGCAGTTACGGGCGTCAGCCCCAGCATTTT. Its translation: CASSYGRQPQHF.

This clonotype has only a few counts. The rearrangement links TRBV7-9 to TRBJ2-3, with 9 bases matching TRBD1. The trim removed 5 bases at V and 8 bases at J, leaving 14 bases unmatched. This CDR3 spans 16 amino acids. Germline V CDR1 and CDR2: SEHNR, FQNEAQ (reference sequence). CDR3 coding DNA: TGTGCCAGCAGCCCAACTAGGGACAGGGAGAAGGGTACGCAGTATTTT. Its translation is CASSPTRDREKGTQYF.

The chain links TRBV25-1 to TRBJ2-2; TRBD1 aligns across 8 bases. Trimming removed 8 bases from V and 5 bases from J; junction bases left unmatched: 13. Germline CDR1 and CDR2: MGHDK and SYGVNS. The CDR3 has 16 amino acids. This chain's CDR3 is CASAPRGRGHTGELFF. For the CDR3, the DNA is TGTGCCAGCGCCCCCCGGGGCAGGGGGCATACCGGGGAGCTGTTTTTT.

This clonotype was counted a few times. This chain connects TRBV7-9 to TRBJ2-1; D is uncertain. The V end lost 3 bases, the J end lost 6 bases, and 6 bases lay between the germline ends. This CDR3 comprises 12 residues. The germline gives CDR1 SEHNR, CDR2 FQNEAQ (reference sequence). CDR3 sequence: CASSFPINEQFF. CDR3 DNA sequence: TGTGCCAGCAGCTTTCCGATCAATGAGCAGTTCTTC.

V usage is TRBV20-1 and J usage is TRBJ2-7; 13 nucleotides agree with TRBD2. CDR1 DFQATT and CDR2 SNEGSKA come from the germline V gene (reference sequence). This CDR3 has 13 amino acids. The junction had 6 bases not matched to a gene; V was cut back by 6 bases and J by 7 bases. CDR3 protein: CSAGLAGVGEQYF. The CDR3 coding sequence is TGCAGTGCAGGACTAGCGGGGGTAGGTGAGCAGTACTTC.